A selection of T cell receptor beta chains follows, all from one sample in a study of blood T cells in healthy people across ages. Using its own MiXCR run on the 5' RACE reads, TCRdb lists one record per CDR3 protein. The repertoire has 600,000 to 800,000 distinct CDR3 sequences, 52% of them found once; the top ten carry roughly 14%. Sequencing used blood. Receptors were obtained from a woman aged 80 or over in good health. The CDR3 runs from the conserved cysteine through the conserved F or W. A D gene is named only where the DNA matches it firmly. The size of a clone is reported for some rows only, either as once, few or many, or as a class for expanded clones.

CDR3 DNA: TGTGCCAGCAGCGGTCAGGGGACCCTGAATTCACCCCTCCACTTT
CDR3 protein: CASSGQGTLNSPLHF
clone size: many
D gene: .
J gene: TRBJ1-6
V gene: TRBV4-2

CDR3 DNA: TGTGCCATCAGCGAACCGGGAGGGGCGCTTGATGAGCAGTTCTTC
CDR3 protein: CAISEPGGALDEQFF
clone size: .
D gene: TRBD2
J gene: TRBJ2-1
V gene: TRBV10-3

CDR3 DNA: TGTGCCAGCAGCGTAGCTCAACGGCCAGATACGCAGTATTTT
CDR3 protein: CASSVAQRPDTQYF
clone size: many
D gene: .
J gene: TRBJ2-3
V gene: TRBV9

CDR3 DNA: TGTGCCAGCAGTGTCCGGGGGAGCTCCTACGAGCAGTACTTC
CDR3 protein: CASSVRGSSYEQYF
clone size: many
D gene: .
J gene: TRBJ2-7
V gene: TRBV2

CDR3 DNA: TGTGCCAGCAGTCCACGTAACCTCTACGAGCAGTACTTC
CDR3 protein: CASSPRNLYEQYF
clone size: many
D gene: .
J gene: TRBJ2-7
V gene: TRBV6-2/TRBV6-3

CDR3 DNA: TGCAGCGGCCGGGGGTCTCGGGATGAGCAGTTCTTC
CDR3 protein: CSGRGSRDEQFF
clone size: many
D gene: .
J gene: TRBJ2-1
V gene: TRBV29-1

CDR3 DNA: TGTGCCAGCAGGTTAACAGGGACCTACAATGAGCAGTTCTTC
CDR3 protein: CASRLTGTYNEQFF
clone size: .
D gene: .
J gene: TRBJ2-1
V gene: TRBV12-3/TRBV12-4

CDR3 DNA: TGCGCCAGCAGCCAAGAGGAGGGGTGGGGGGAGACCCAGTACTTC
CDR3 protein: CASSQEEGWGETQYF
clone size: .
D gene: .
J gene: TRBJ2-5
V gene: TRBV4-3

CDR3 DNA: TGTGCCAGCTCACCAACGGTTGAGGGGGGAGGACAGCCCCAGCATTTT
CDR3 protein: CASSPTVEGGGQPQHF
clone size: few
D gene: .
J gene: TRBJ1-5
V gene: TRBV18

CDR3 DNA: TGTGCCACCAGTGATCCCCCGGTGGAGACCCAGTACTTC
CDR3 protein: CATSDPPVETQYF
clone size: many
D gene: .
J gene: TRBJ2-5
V gene: TRBV24-1

CDR3 DNA: TGTGCCACGGCCTTGGGACAGGGAAAAGGGGAAAAACTGTTTTTT
CDR3 protein: CATALGQGKGEKLFF
clone size: .
D gene: TRBD1
J gene: TRBJ1-4
V gene: TRBV7-2

CDR3 DNA: TGCGCCAGCAGCTTCGACAGATATAATTCACCCCTCTACTTT
CDR3 protein: CASSFDRYNSPLYF
clone size: .
D gene: .
J gene: TRBJ1-6
V gene: TRBV5-1

CDR3 DNA: TGTGCCAGCAGTTACTCGTCGATAAAACCAGACTACAATGAGCAGTTCTTC
CDR3 protein: CASSYSSIKPDYNEQFF
clone size: many
D gene: .
J gene: TRBJ2-1
V gene: TRBV6-2/TRBV6-3

CDR3 DNA: TGTGCCAGCAGCTCGGGGACTAGCGGGAGCTATGAGCAGTTCTTC
CDR3 protein: CASSSGTSGSYEQFF
clone size: .
D gene: TRBD2
J gene: TRBJ2-1
V gene: TRBV7-9

CDR3 DNA: TGTGCCAGCAGTCGACAGTTCTCCTATAATTCACCCCTCCACTTT
CDR3 protein: CASSRQFSYNSPLHF
clone size: few
D gene: .
J gene: TRBJ1-6
V gene: TRBV12-3/TRBV12-4

CDR3 DNA: TGTGCCAGCAGTTTAGGGGGACAAAACCTCCGGGAGACCCAGTACTTC
CDR3 protein: CASSLGGQNLRETQYF
clone size: .
D gene: .
J gene: TRBJ2-5
V gene: TRBV12-3/TRBV12-4

CDR3 DNA: TGTGCCAGCAGTCCAACTAATCAGCCCCAGCATTTT
CDR3 protein: CASSPTNQPQHF
clone size: many
D gene: .
J gene: TRBJ1-5
V gene: TRBV12-3/TRBV12-4

CDR3 DNA: TGTGCCAGCAGGCTCGACGGGGGTGGCGAAAAACTGTTTTTT
CDR3 protein: CASRLDGGGEKLFF
clone size: .
D gene: .
J gene: TRBJ1-4
V gene: TRBV2

CDR3 DNA: TGCGCCAGCAGCCCCCAGGGGGCTCAAGAGACCCAGTACTTC
CDR3 protein: CASSPQGAQETQYF
clone size: many
D gene: TRBD1
J gene: TRBJ2-5
V gene: TRBV5-1

CDR3 DNA: TGTGCCAGCAGTCCATTCGGGACGCGCACTGAAGCTTTCTTT
CDR3 protein: CASSPFGTRTEAFF
clone size: .
D gene: .
J gene: TRBJ1-1
V gene: TRBV6-1

CDR3 DNA: TGTGCCGGCAGCTTAGATCGGGGTTTCGAGCAGTACTTC
CDR3 protein: CAGSLDRGFEQYF
clone size: .
D gene: .
J gene: TRBJ2-7
V gene: TRBV13

CDR3 DNA: TGCAGTGATATTGCCGGGGAGGAGTATCAGCCCCAGCATTTT
CDR3 protein: CSDIAGEEYQPQHF
clone size: .
D gene: .
J gene: TRBJ1-5
V gene: TRBV20-1

CDR3 DNA: TGCAGCGTGGGGGGACCGACCCAAGAGACCCAGTACTTC
CDR3 protein: CSVGGPTQETQYF
clone size: many
D gene: .
J gene: TRBJ2-5
V gene: TRBV29-1

CDR3 DNA: TGCAGTGCCCCCCCCAAGGTGGGCTATGGCTACACCTTC
CDR3 protein: CSAPPKVGYGYTF
clone size: many
D gene: .
J gene: TRBJ1-2
V gene: TRBV20-1

CDR3 DNA: TGTGCCAGCAGCTTAGAAACGAGGCGATCAGGCTACACCTTC
CDR3 protein: CASSLETRRSGYTF
clone size: .
D gene: .
J gene: TRBJ1-2
V gene: TRBV7-2

CDR3 DNA: TGTGCCACCTCATTGACAGCTAACTATGGCTACACCTTC
CDR3 protein: CATSLTANYGYTF
clone size: many
D gene: .
J gene: TRBJ1-2
V gene: TRBV24-1

CDR3 DNA: TGCAGTGCTGCGGCTCCGACTGAGGCCTATGGCTACACCTTC
CDR3 protein: CSAAAPTEAYGYTF
clone size: many
D gene: .
J gene: TRBJ1-2
V gene: TRBV20-1

CDR3 DNA: TGTGCCGGCTCAGCCCGGGGGACAGGGACCTACGAGCAGTACTTC
CDR3 protein: CAGSARGTGTYEQYF
clone size: .
D gene: TRBD1
J gene: TRBJ2-7
V gene: TRBV6-5

CDR3 DNA: TGTGCCAGCAGCCAAGAGCGTATGACGCAGTATTTT
CDR3 protein: CASSQERMTQYF
clone size: many
D gene: .
J gene: TRBJ2-3
V gene: TRBV3-1

CDR3 DNA: TGCGCCAGCAGCCAAAAAGTCTATTACGAGCAGTACTTC
CDR3 protein: CASSQKVYYEQYF
clone size: .
D gene: .
J gene: TRBJ2-7
V gene: TRBV4-3

CDR3 DNA: TGTGCCAGCAGTGGAGTTGGGGCTCCCTATGGCTACACCTTC
CDR3 protein: CASSGVGAPYGYTF
clone size: .
D gene: .
J gene: TRBJ1-2
V gene: TRBV25-1

CDR3 DNA: TGTGCCTGGAGTGCGGACAGGCCCCAGTTCTTC
CDR3 protein: CAWSADRPQFF
clone size: few
D gene: TRBD1
J gene: TRBJ2-1
V gene: TRBV30

CDR3 DNA: TGCGCCAGCAGCCGCCACGATAGCGGGGCCCACAATGAGCAGTTCTTC
CDR3 protein: CASSRHDSGAHNEQFF
clone size: .
D gene: TRBD2
J gene: TRBJ2-1
V gene: TRBV4-1

CDR3 DNA: TGCGCCAGCAGCACTGGAGCGGGGGACACAGATACGCAGTATTTT
CDR3 protein: CASSTGAGDTDTQYF
clone size: many
D gene: TRBD2
J gene: TRBJ2-3
V gene: TRBV5-1

CDR3 DNA: TGTGCCAGCAGCCTGACAGGGTCCTACGAGCAGTACTTC
CDR3 protein: CASSLTGSYEQYF
clone size: many
D gene: TRBD1
J gene: TRBJ2-7
V gene: TRBV5-1

CDR3 DNA: TGCAGTGCTAGACCCCCCGGACAGGGCGGAGGCTGTGAGCAGTACTTC
CDR3 protein: CSARPPGQGGGCEQYF
clone size: once
D gene: TRBD1
J gene: TRBJ2-7
V gene: TRBV20-1

CDR3 DNA: TGCATAAGGGAGGGCGGGGACGATCTTGGCTACGAGCAGTACTTC
CDR3 protein: CIREGGDDLGYEQYF
clone size: many
D gene: TRBD2
J gene: TRBJ2-7
V gene: TRBV20-1

CDR3 DNA: TGTGCCAGCAGCTCTAGCGCGGGCGGGTCAAACTACGAGCAGTACTTC
CDR3 protein: CASSSSAGGSNYEQYF
clone size: .
D gene: .
J gene: TRBJ2-7
V gene: TRBV7-2

CDR3 DNA: TGTGCCAGCAGCGTAGATGAGGCGGGAAGTGGGAATGAGCAGTTCTTC
CDR3 protein: CASSVDEAGSGNEQFF
clone size: .
D gene: .
J gene: TRBJ2-1
V gene: TRBV9

CDR3 DNA: TGCGCCAGCTTACTAGCGGCGAACACCGGGGAGCTGTTTTTT
CDR3 protein: CASLLAANTGELFF
clone size: once
D gene: TRBD2
J gene: TRBJ2-2
V gene: TRBV5-1

CDR3 DNA: TGTGCCAGCATCCCCCGGGACAGGGGGACCGGGGAGCTGTTTTTT
CDR3 protein: CASIPRDRGTGELFF
clone size: .
D gene: TRBD1
J gene: TRBJ2-2
V gene: TRBV12-3/TRBV12-4

CDR3 DNA: TGTGCCAGCAGTTTACGGACTAGCGACCTAAATACGCAGTATTTT
CDR3 protein: CASSLRTSDLNTQYF
clone size: .
D gene: TRBD2
J gene: TRBJ2-3
V gene: TRBV12-3/TRBV12-4

CDR3 DNA: TGCGCCAGCAGCGAGACTACGGAGCAGTTCTTC
CDR3 protein: CASSETTEQFF
clone size: many
D gene: .
J gene: TRBJ2-1
V gene: TRBV5-1

CDR3 DNA: TGTGCCAGCAGCCAAGCAACAGGGAATCAGCCCCAGCATTTT
CDR3 protein: CASSQATGNQPQHF
clone size: few
D gene: .
J gene: TRBJ1-5
V gene: TRBV7-2

CDR3 DNA: TGTGCCAGCACCCTACCGGGCGGGACAGGGAGTGAGACCCAGTACTTC
CDR3 protein: CASTLPGGTGSETQYF
clone size: many
D gene: TRBD1
J gene: TRBJ2-5
V gene: TRBV7-9

CDR3 DNA: TGTGCCAGCAGCTTCCCAGGGGCTCGGGGCACTGAAGCTTTCTTT
CDR3 protein: CASSFPGARGTEAFF
clone size: .
D gene: .
J gene: TRBJ1-1
V gene: TRBV7-7

CDR3 DNA: TGCGCCGGCAAGGACAACCTCGCCCCCGGGGAGCTGTTTTTT
CDR3 protein: CAGKDNLAPGELFF
clone size: .
D gene: .
J gene: TRBJ2-2
V gene: TRBV5-1

CDR3 DNA: TGCAGTGCTAGAGATCCAGCCTTGACTAGCGGTAGAGAGACCCAGTACTTC
CDR3 protein: CSARDPALTSGRETQYF
clone size: once
D gene: TRBD2
J gene: TRBJ2-5
V gene: TRBV20-1

CDR3 DNA: TGCAGTGCGAGCGACGGCTATGGCTACACCTTC
CDR3 protein: CSASDGYGYTF
clone size: .
D gene: .
J gene: TRBJ1-2
V gene: TRBV20-1